This TCR beta chain is from a study of human T cells and chemical hapten exposure. TCRdb reanalysed the RACE reads using MiXCR and keeps one entry per CDR3 protein. This table has about 140,000 distinct CDR3 sequences, over 9.5% appearing once. V shed 6 bases and J 4 bases; nucleotides not matched to a gene: 12. The CDR3 sequence is 16 residues long. CDR1 is MNHEY and CDR2 is SVGEGT in the germline V gene. The sample's time point: patch test 2, 6 weeks after DPC sensitization. Stated treatment: therapeutic diphenylcyclopropenone sensitization with weekly scalp DPC. The sequencing here drew on whole blood, taken in connection with sensitization to the hapten diphenylcyclopropenone (DPC). The TCR originated in a woman in her 50s with alopecia areata. Some clones in this sample may be carry-over from other donors' samples. The chain couples TRBV6-2 or TRBV6-3 to TRBJ2-5; 9 bases are shared with TRBD1. The CDR3 protein is CASRDPRTGAGETQYF. CDR3 coding DNA: TGTGCCAGCAGAGATCCAAGGACAGGGGCTGGAGAGACCCAGTACTTC.